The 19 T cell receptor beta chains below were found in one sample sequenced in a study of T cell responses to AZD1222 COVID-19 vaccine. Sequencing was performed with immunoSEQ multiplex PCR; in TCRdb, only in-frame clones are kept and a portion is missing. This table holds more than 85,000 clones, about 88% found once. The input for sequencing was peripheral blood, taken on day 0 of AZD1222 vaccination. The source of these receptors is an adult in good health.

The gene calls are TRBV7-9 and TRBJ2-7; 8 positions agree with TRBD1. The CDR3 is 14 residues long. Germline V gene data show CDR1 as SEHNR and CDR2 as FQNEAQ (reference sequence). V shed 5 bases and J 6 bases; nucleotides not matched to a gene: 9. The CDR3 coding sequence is TGTGCCAGCAGCCCACAGGGGGGTCTATCCGAGCAGTACTTC. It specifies CASSPQGGLSEQYF.

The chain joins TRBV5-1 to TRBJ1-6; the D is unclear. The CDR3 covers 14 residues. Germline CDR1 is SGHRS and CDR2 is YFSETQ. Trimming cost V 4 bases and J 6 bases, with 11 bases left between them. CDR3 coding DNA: TGCGCCAGCAGCGTGGTCAGCACTAATTCACCCCTCCACTTT. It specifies CASSVVSTNSPLHF.

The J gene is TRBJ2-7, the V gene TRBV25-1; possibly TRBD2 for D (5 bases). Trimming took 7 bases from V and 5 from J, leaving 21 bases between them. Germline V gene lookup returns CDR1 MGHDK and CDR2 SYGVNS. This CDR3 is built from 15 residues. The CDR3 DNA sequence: TGTGCCAGCACCTCCGCGGGTCTAGGCCGGGACGAGCAGTACTTC. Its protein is CASTSAGLGRDEQYF.

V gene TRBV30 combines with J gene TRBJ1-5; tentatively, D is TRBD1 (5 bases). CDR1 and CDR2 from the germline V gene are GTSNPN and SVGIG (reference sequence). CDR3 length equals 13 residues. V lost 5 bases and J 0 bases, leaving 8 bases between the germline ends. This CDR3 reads CAWGRGSNQPQHF. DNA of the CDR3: TGTGCCTGGGGGAGGGGTAGCAATCAGCCCCAGCATTTT.

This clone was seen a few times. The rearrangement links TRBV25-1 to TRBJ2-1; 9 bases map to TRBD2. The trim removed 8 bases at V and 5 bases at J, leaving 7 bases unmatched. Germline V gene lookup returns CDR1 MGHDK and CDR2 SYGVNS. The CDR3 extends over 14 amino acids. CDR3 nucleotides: TGTGCCAGCTTTAGCGGGAGCATCCACAATGAGCAGTTCTTC. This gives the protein CASFSGSIHNEQFF.

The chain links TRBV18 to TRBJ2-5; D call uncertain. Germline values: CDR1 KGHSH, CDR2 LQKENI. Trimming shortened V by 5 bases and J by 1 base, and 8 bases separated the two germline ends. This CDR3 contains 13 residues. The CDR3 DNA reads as TGTGCCAGCTCATCGGACCTCCAAGAGACCCAGTACTTC. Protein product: CASSSDLQETQYF.

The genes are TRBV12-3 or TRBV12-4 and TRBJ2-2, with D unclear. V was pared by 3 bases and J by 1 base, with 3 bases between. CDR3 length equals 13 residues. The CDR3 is CASSFMNTGELFF. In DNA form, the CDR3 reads TGTGCCAGCAGTTTTATGAACACCGGGGAGCTGTTTTTT.

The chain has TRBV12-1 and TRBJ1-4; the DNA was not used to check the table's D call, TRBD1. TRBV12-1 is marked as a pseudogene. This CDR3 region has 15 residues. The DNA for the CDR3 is TGTGCCAGCAGCTTTCTCCAGGGGACTAATGAAAAACTGTTTTTT. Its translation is CASSFLQGTNEKLFF.

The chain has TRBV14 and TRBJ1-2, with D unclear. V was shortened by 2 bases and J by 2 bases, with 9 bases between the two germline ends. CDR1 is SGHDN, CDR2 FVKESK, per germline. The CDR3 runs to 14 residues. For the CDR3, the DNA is TGTGCCAGCAGCCAATTCCAGTACAACTATGGCTACACCTTC. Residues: CASSQFQYNYGYTF.

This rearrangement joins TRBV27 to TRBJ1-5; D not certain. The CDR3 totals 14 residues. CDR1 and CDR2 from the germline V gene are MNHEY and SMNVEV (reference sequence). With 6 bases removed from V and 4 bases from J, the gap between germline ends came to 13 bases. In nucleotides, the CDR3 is TGTGCCAGCAGGTTAATAGACGGTAATCAGCCCCAGCATTTT. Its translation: CASRLIDGNQPQHF.

The CDR3 region has the DNA TGTGCCAGCAGCTTAGTTCGGGCTAACCGCGCGCAGTATTTT. Translating it yields CASSLVRANRAQYF. The chain joins TRBV11-2 to TRBJ2-3; D unclear. V was pared by 1 base and J by 10 bases, with 15 bases between. The CDR3 length is 14 residues. From germline, CDR1 is SGHAT and CDR2 FQNNGV. Using reference TRBV11-2 and TRBJ2-3 for the parts outside the CDR3, the full variable domain is EAGVAQSPRYKIIEKRQSVAFWCNPISGHATLYWYQQILGQGPKLLIQFQNNGVVDDSQLPKDRFSAERLKGVDSTLKIQPAKLEDSAVYLCASSLVRANRAQYFGPGTRLTVL.

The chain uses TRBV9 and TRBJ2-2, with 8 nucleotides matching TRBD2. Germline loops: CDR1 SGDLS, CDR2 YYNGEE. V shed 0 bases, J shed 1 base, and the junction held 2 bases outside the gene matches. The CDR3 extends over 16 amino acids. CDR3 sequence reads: CASSVVSGGNTGELFF. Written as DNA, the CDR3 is TGTGCCAGCAGCGTAGTCAGCGGGGGGAACACCGGGGAGCTGTTTTTT.

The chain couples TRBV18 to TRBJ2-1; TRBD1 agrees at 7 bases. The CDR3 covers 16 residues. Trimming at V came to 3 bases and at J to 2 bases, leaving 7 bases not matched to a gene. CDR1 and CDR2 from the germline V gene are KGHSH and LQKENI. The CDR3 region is CASSPRQGFPYNEQFF. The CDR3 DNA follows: TGTGCCAGCTCACCCCGACAGGGATTCCCCTACAATGAGCAGTTCTTC.

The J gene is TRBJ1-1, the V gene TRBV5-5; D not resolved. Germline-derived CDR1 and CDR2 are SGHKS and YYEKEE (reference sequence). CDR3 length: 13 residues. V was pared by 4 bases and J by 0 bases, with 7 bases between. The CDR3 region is CASSLIMNTEAFF. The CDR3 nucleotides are TGTGCCAGCAGCCTCATCATGAACACTGAAGCTTTCTTT.

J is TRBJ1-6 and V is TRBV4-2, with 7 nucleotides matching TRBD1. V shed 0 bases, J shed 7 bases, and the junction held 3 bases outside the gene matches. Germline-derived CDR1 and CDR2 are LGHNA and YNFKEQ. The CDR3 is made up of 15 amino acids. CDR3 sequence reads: CASSQDAQGNSPLHF. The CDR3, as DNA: TGTGCCAGCAGCCAAGACGCACAGGGGAATTCACCCCTCCACTTT.

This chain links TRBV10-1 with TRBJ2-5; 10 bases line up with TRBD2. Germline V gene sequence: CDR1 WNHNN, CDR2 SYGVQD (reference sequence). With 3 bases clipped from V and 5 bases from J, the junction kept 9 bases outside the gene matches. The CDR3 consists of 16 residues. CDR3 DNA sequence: TGCGCCAGCAGTGACCTAGCGGGAGCGGGGGAGGAGACCCAGTACTTC. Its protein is CASSDLAGAGEETQYF.

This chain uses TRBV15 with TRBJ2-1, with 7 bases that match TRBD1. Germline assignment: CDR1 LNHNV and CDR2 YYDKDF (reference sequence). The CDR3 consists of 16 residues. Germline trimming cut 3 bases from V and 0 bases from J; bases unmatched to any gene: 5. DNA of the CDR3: TGTGCCACCAGCAGTCCCAGGGGGAACTCCTACAATGAGCAGTTCTTC. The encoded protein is CATSSPRGNSYNEQFF.

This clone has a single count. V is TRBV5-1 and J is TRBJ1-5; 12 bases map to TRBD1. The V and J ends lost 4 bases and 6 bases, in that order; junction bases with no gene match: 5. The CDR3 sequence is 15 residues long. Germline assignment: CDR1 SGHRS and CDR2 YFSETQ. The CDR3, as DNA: TGCGCCAGCAGCACCGGGACAGGGGGCCTTCAGCCCCAGCATTTT. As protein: CASSTGTGGLQPQHF.

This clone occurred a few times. The CDR3 region has the DNA TGCGCCAGCAGTTCCGGGACAGGGAGGGCCGAGCAGTACTTC. Its protein is CASSSGTGRAEQYF. The rearrangement joins TRBV5-1 to TRBJ2-7; 9 nucleotides line up with TRBD1. Germline values: CDR1 SGHRS, CDR2 YFSETQ. The CDR3 sequence is 14 residues long. The V gene end was trimmed by 5 bases and the J gene end by 6 bases; junction bases not matched to a gene: 9.